These 7 T cell receptor beta chains came from one sample sequenced in a study of identical twins. TCRdb processed the 5' RACE reads anew with MiXCR; each CDR3 protein has one entry. The table has 250,000 to 350,000 distinct CDR3 sequences, around 8.8% seen once. The same specimen was also included in a second study, on yellow fever vaccine responses in identical twins.

Sequencing was carried out using memory (CD45RO+) T cells sorted from blood. All receptors derive from a woman aged 18 to 35 in good health.

V and J are TRBV10-3 and TRBJ2-7, with TRBD2 as a possible D gene (6 bases). This CDR3 spans 14 amino acids. Germline CDR1 reads ENHRY; CDR2 reads SYGVKD. Trimming took off 3 bases at V and 5 bases at J, with 14 bases between the two ends. The CDR3 DNA follows: TGTGCCATCAGTGAAGGGGAGGCTTCGGACGAGCAGTACTTC. Translated: CAISEGEASDEQYF.

This chain connects TRBV2 to TRBJ2-7; D possibly corresponds to TRBD2 (6 bases). Trimming took off 1 base at V and 7 bases at J, with 11 bases between the two ends. The CDR3 loop spans 13 amino acids. Germline CDR1 SNHLY, CDR2 FYNNEI. CDR3 DNA: TGTGCCAGCAGTGAAGGGGAGGTTAAGGAGCAGTACGTC. This gives the protein CASSEGEVKEQYV.

As regards this clonotype: A much larger clone lies a single base off, so this may be a read error. The CDR3 loop reads CSATTDYKQYV. The CDR3 nucleotides are TGCAGTGCTACGACAGACTACAAGCAGTACGTC. The chain is built from TRBV20-1 and TRBJ2-7; either TRBD1 or TRBD2 may supply D (5 bases each). The V gene's germline CDR1 is DFQATT and CDR2 SNEGSKA (reference sequence). This CDR3 comprises 11 residues.

This chain connects TRBV12-3 or TRBV12-4 to TRBJ1-1, with 7 bases aligning to TRBD1. The V and J ends lost 0 bases and 8 bases, in that order; junction bases with no gene match: 6. This CDR3 region has 14 residues. CDR3 sequence (DNA): TGTGCCAGCAGTTTAGCCAGGGGGAACCACGAAGCTTTCTTT. It encodes CASSLARGNHEAFF.

The sample holds many counts of this clonotype. The V gene is TRBV12-3 or TRBV12-4, the J gene TRBJ1-2; possibly TRBD1 for D (5 bases). This CDR3 contains 14 residues. Trimming took off 3 bases at V and 4 bases at J, with 12 bases between the two ends. CDR3 region: CASSFTPGPYGYTF. CDR3 nucleotides: TGTGCCAGCAGTTTCACCCCAGGGCCCTATGGCTACACCTTC.

This clonotype occurred many times. The genes are TRBV12-3 or TRBV12-4 and TRBJ2-5, with TRBD2 matching over 15 bases. The CDR3 has 17 residues. V trimming: 6 bases; J trimming: 5 bases; junction bases outside the gene matches: 10. CDR3 amino acids: CASSPPGLAGGGETQYF. The CDR3 DNA follows: TGTGCCAGCAGCCCACCGGGACTAGCGGGGGGCGGGGAGACCCAGTACTTC.

The V and J genes are TRBV7-9 and TRBJ2-2; D might be TRBD2 (6 bases). V was shortened by 4 bases and J by 4 bases, with 13 bases between the two germline ends. The CDR3 totals 15 residues. Germline CDR1 and CDR2: SEHNR and FQNEAQ (reference sequence). CDR3 DNA sequence: TGTGCCAGCAGCTCCACGGACTATTCCACCGGGGAGCTGTTTTTT. This sequence encodes CASSSTDYSTGELFF.